The clone carrying this T cell receptor (beta chain) was recorded a few times. The target antigen is unknown. Sequenced by immunoSEQ multiplex PCR; TCRdb stores in-frame clones only, minus some. The sample lists 1 million to 1.3 million clones, 75% to 85% occurring once. The sample is drawn from a study of shared clonotypes between healthy human individuals. Study as a whole: Ranging from 18 to 49 in age, donors were a couple of women and three men. Each donor had three CD4 naive, three CD4 memory, two CD8 naive and one CD8 memory plate.

CDR3 length: 14 residues. Germline CDR1 is MNHNY and CDR2 is SVGAGI (reference sequence). V was cut by 0 bases and J by 4 bases, with 7 bases left in between. Study-wide findings and caveats: Generation probabilities were higher for clonotypes shared across all four sorted-subset donors than for unshared ones.

Material: memory CD4+ T cells from PBMCs. Subset given: CD45RA-negative fraction. V and J are TRBV6-6 and TRBJ1-5, with D unclear. The origin of this receptor is a young man in good health. Some clones in this sample may be carry-over from other donors' samples. CDR3: CASSYSTGNQPQHF. CDR3 nucleotides: TGTGCCAGCAGTTACTCGACCGGTAATCAGCCCCAGCATTTT.